One sample yielded the 15 T cell receptor beta chains listed below, sequenced in a study of beta chain features in type 1 diabetes. Sequencing targeted expressed TCRB transcripts, as all isolated RNA had been reverse transcribed. Method: immunoSEQ multiplex PCR; TCRdb's copy keeps in-frame clones and lacks some. The top ten clones hold about 0.02% of a sample with 900,000 or so clones, 15% to 20% of them seen once. Sequenced input: naive CD4+ T cells from blood. The receptors here all came from a woman younger than 35 in good health.

The chain joins TRBV6-1 to TRBJ2-6; D might be TRBD1 (5 bases). This CDR3 region has 15 residues. Germline V gene lookup returns CDR1 MNHNS and CDR2 SASEGT. Trimming took 2 bases from V and 3 from J, leaving 8 bases between them. The CDR3, as DNA: TGTGCCAGCAGTGAAATAGGGGTTGGGGCCAACGTCCTGACTTTC. It translates to CASSEIGVGANVLTF.

This clone was counted a few times. This chain uses TRBV7-2 with TRBJ2-7; 11 positions agree with TRBD2. The V gene end was trimmed by 5 bases and the J gene end by 6 bases; junction bases not matched to a gene: 12. The CDR3 spans 16 residues. Germline CDR1 reads SGHTA; CDR2 reads FQGNSA. The chain's CDR3 is CASSPYSGRAVIEQYF. The CDR3 DNA follows: TGTGCCAGCAGCCCGTATAGCGGGAGGGCCGTAATCGAGCAGTACTTC. Full variable domain (missing parts from reference TRBV7-2 and TRBJ2-7): GAGVSQSPSNKVTEKGKDVELRCDPISGHTALYWYRQSLGQGLEFLIYFQGNSAPDKSGLPSDRFSAERTGGSVSTLTIQRTQQEDSAVYLCASSPYSGRAVIEQYFGPGTRLTVT.

V usage is TRBV5-6 and J usage is TRBJ2-5, with D tentatively TRBD1 (6 bases). Per germline, CDR1 SGHDT and CDR2 YYEEEE. V was clipped by 6 bases and J by 2 bases, with 14 bases between them. This CDR3 has 14 amino acids. DNA for the CDR3: TGTGCCAGCACCGCTTGGGGGCCTCAAGAGACCCAGTACTTC. Protein product: CASTAWGPQETQYF.

This clone was counted between two and nine times. This chain links TRBV2 with TRBJ2-6; weak D call: TRBD1 (6 bases). The CDR3 contains 13 residues. The ends were cut back, 5 bases at V and 12 bases at J, with 14 bases in the middle. CDR1 SNHLY and CDR2 FYNNEI come from the germline V gene. The CDR3 DNA sequence: TGTGCCAGCAGTTGGGACACTGCGGTCGTCCTGACTTTC. Translation: CASSWDTAVVLTF.

The chain is built from TRBV7-2 and TRBJ2-1, with 7 positions matching TRBD2. The germline CDR1 and CDR2 sequences are SGHTA and FQGNSA. The CDR3 loop spans 13 amino acids. Unmatched junction bases numbered 5, after V lost 4 bases and J lost 8 bases. CDR3 nucleotide sequence: TGTGCCAGCAGCTGGACTAGGTTGGATGAGCAGTTCTTC. It specifies CASSWTRLDEQFF.

This clone has only a few counts. V is TRBV7-9 and J is TRBJ1-1; possibly TRBD1 for D (5 bases). Trimming shortened V by 3 bases and J by 0 bases, and 14 bases separated the two germline ends. Germline V gene sequence: CDR1 SEHNR, CDR2 FQNEAQ (reference sequence). The CDR3 has 16 amino acids. CDR3 in amino acids: CASSLSVRQMNTEAFF. CDR3 nucleotide sequence: TGTGCCAGCAGCTTGAGCGTGAGACAGATGAACACTGAAGCTTTCTTT.

This clone was counted between two and nine times. The chain joins TRBV6-6 to TRBJ1-4; the D gene is possibly TRBD1 (5 bases). Germline V lookup: CDR1 MNHNY, CDR2 SVGAGI (reference sequence). Trimming removed 6 bases at V and 6 bases at J, with 11 bases between. The CDR3 is made up of 13 amino acids. CDR3 loop: CASRIAGYEKLFF. The CDR3 DNA sequence: TGTGCCAGCAGAATAGCAGGGTATGAAAAACTGTTTTTT.

This rearrangement joins TRBV7-3 to TRBJ2-7, with 12 nucleotides matching TRBD1. This CDR3 comprises 15 residues. Germline lookup yields CDR1 SGHTA and CDR2 FQGTGA. J was trimmed by 5 bases and V by 2 bases; bases with no gene match: 4. CDR3 protein: CASSLSGQGAHEQYF. CDR3 in DNA: TGTGCCAGCAGCTTATCGGGACAGGGGGCCCACGAGCAGTACTTC.

V is TRBV7-3 and J is TRBJ2-1; D is perhaps TRBD2 (5 bases). CDR3 length: 14 amino acids. The V end was cut by 5 bases, the J end by 6 bases, with 14 bases between. CDR1 SGHTA and CDR2 FQGTGA come from the germline V gene. The CDR3 loop reads CASSDGLGSNEQFF. CDR3 sequence (DNA): TGTGCCAGCAGCGACGGACTGGGTAGCAATGAGCAGTTCTTC.

This clone came up a few times. This sequence joins TRBV9 and TRBJ2-7; 8 bases align to TRBD2. CDR3 size: 13 residues. The J segment lost 13 bases and the V segment lost 0 bases, leaving 9 bases of the junction unmatched. Germline CDR1 reads SGDLS; CDR2 reads YYNGEE. The CDR3 sequence: CASSVDMGTRIYF. DNA of the CDR3: TGTGCCAGCAGCGTAGATATGGGGACTAGAATTTACTTC.

The chain joins TRBV28 to TRBJ2-7, with D perhaps TRBD1 (5 bases). Trimming shortened V by 3 bases and J by 1 base, and 13 bases separated the two germline ends. The CDR3 consists of 15 residues. Germline loops: CDR1 MDHEN, CDR2 SYDVKM. The CDR3 region has the DNA TGTGCCAGCAGTTTTTCGGCGGCAGGGTCCTACGAGCAGTACTTC. Residues: CASSFSAAGSYEQYF. The full variable domain, rest sourced from reference TRBV28 and TRBJ2-7, is DVKVTQSSRYLVKRTGEKVFLECVQDMDHENMFWYRQDPGLGLRLIYFSYDVKMKEKGDIPEGYSVSREKKERFSLILESASTNQTSMYLCASSFSAAGSYEQYFGPGTRLTVT.

V gene TRBV11-1 combines with J gene TRBJ1-1; D gene unclear. The CDR3 runs 12 residues. Looked up from germline, CDR1 is SGHAT and CDR2 is FQDESV (reference sequence). Trimming left V 5 bases short and J 6 bases short, with 10 bases between. The CDR3 protein is CASSQGGAEAFF. The DNA for the CDR3 is TGTGCCAGCAGCCAAGGCGGCGCTGAAGCTTTCTTT.

The V call is TRBV7-2, the J call TRBJ2-1, with D perhaps TRBD2 (5 bases). The CDR3 totals 15 residues. Germline assignment: CDR1 SGHTA and CDR2 FQGNSA. Trimming stripped 5 bases from V and 0 bases from J, with 11 bases between. DNA for the CDR3: TGTGCCAGCAGCCCTACCGCGGGCTCCTACAATGAGCAGTTCTTC. The encoded protein is CASSPTAGSYNEQFF. Full variable domain (rest looked up from reference TRBV7-2 and TRBJ2-1): GAGVSQSPSNKVTEKGKDVELRCDPISGHTALYWYRQSLGQGLEFLIYFQGNSAPDKSGLPSDRFSAERTGGSVSTLTIQRTQQEDSAVYLCASSPTAGSYNEQFFGPGTRLTVL.

This clone has just a few counts. The chain uses TRBV7-2 and TRBJ1-1; D remains ambiguous. CDR3 length: 15 residues. V lost 2 bases, J lost 0 bases, and 10 bases lay in between. Per the germline V gene, CDR1 is SGHTA and CDR2 is FQGNSA. This CDR3 reads CASSLSLGLNTEAFF. The CDR3 bases are TGTGCCAGCAGCTTAAGTCTGGGATTGAACACTGAAGCTTTCTTT.

The chain has TRBV7-3 and TRBJ2-2, with D possibly TRBD2 on 6 matching bases. V was pared by 5 bases and J by 7 bases, with 14 bases between. The CDR3 runs 14 residues. Germline CDR1 SGHTA, CDR2 FQGTGA. Here the CDR3 DNA reads TGTGCCAGCAGCCCTCCGGGGGTTCACGGGGAGCTGTTTTTT. Its protein is CASSPPGVHGELFF.